The text below deals with one TCR beta chain. Its antigen remains unidentified. The PCR used 60 Vbeta and 13 Jbeta primers. Only in-frame clones appear in the TCRdb table, and some are missing; sequencing was by immunoSEQ multiplex PCR. Its listing shows about 150,000 clones. V lost 5 bases to trimming and J lost 2 bases, with 10 bases between them. CDR3 length: 14 residues. CDR1 is SGHTA and CDR2 is FQGNSA in the germline V gene. This entry comes from a study of cytomegalovirus exposure and HLA in healthy donors. Whole-study results and caveats: CMV serostatus alone was available as immune exposure information. Approximately 160 TCR beta chains were listed as cytomegalovirus-associated. Several top significant clusters appeared, in a later analysis, to be linked to common viral pathogens. After further analysis at a later stage, 16,951 TCR beta sequences were associated with HLA alleles at 0.05 false discovery rate.

The material sequenced was PBMCs. The rearrangement links TRBV7-2 to TRBJ2-1; a weak D match, TRBD2 (5 bases). This TCR came from a man between 25 and 39 years old in good health and CMV-seronegative. CDR3 amino acids: CASSRAGAYNEQFF. CDR3 nucleotide sequence: TGTGCCAGCAGCCGGGCGGGCGCCTACAATGAGCAGTTCTTC.